The source of this T cell receptor beta chain is a study of shared clonotypes between healthy human individuals. Findings and limits, study-wide: When compared with the clonotypes that were shared by all four sorted-subset donors, the non-shared clonotypes turned out to have lower generation probabilities.

In its sample, this clone ranks as medium-sized (0.01 to 0.1%). Its antigen remains unidentified. Deep was the level at which the assay was run. Produced via immunoSEQ multiplex PCR; TCRdb's table is partial and in-frame only. The sample holds around 100,000 clones; roughly 66% are singletons and the top ten take roughly 22%. Germline values: CDR1 MNHEY, CDR2 SMNVEV (reference sequence). The CDR3 length is 14 residues. Trimming took 5 bases from V and 7 from J; bases not matched to a gene: 6. Those who donated were healthy HIV-negative adults, with no recent acute infections or vaccinations reported. Each donor was a Caucasian adult residing in Nashville, Tennessee.

This sequence joins TRBV27 and TRBJ2-4; TRBD1 matches at 9 bases. Material for sequencing was memory CD8+ T cells sorted from blood. Indicated subset: CD45RO+ cells pooled with CCR7-negative TemRA cells. The clonotype was recovered from a young woman in good health. The CDR3 sequence: CASSPGTGSNIQYF. In nucleotides, the CDR3 is TGTGCCAGCAGTCCCGGGACAGGGTCCAACATTCAGTACTTC.